This T cell receptor beta chain was retrieved from a study of PD-L1 blockade in urothelial cancer (dated by TCRdb to the late 2010s). For context, the study as a whole: Therapy was started at some point between 2012 and 2014 for all patients, and atezolizumab 1,200 mg was administered intravenously every 3 weeks. Patients had an ECOG performance status of 0 or 1 and had received between 0 and 3 prior chemotherapy regimens. Around 29 patients had pretreatment blood TCR-seq, 24 had at least one posttreatment blood collection, and 24 had tumor TCR-seq. Blood samples gave a median of roughly 150,000 T cells and tens of thousands of unique TCRs, with a median clonality of 0.080. Pretreatment tumor samples and matched peripheral blood, collected serially before and after atezolizumab treatment, underwent TCR sequencing. In the same patients who had TCR sequencing, pretreatment tumors also underwent whole exome sequencing and RNA sequencing. Blood samples were analyzed 3 weeks after the start of treatment (second dose) and 6 weeks after the start of treatment. Durable clinical benefit was achieved by nine patients but not by the remaining 20. The study was an exploratory multi-omic analysis of somatic, immune and clinical correlates of response to PD-L1 blockade with atezolizumab in urothelial cancer. About 90% of the roughly 29 patients were identified as males with urothelial cancer of bladder origin, and a prior smoking history was reported by 18 of 29 patients. Durable clinical benefit meant progression-free survival longer than 6 months, and TCR features were also tested against progression-free and overall survival.

What the work shows at the level of the full study, not this receptor alone: Improved progression-free and overall survival was found to be associated with pretreatment peripheral blood TCR clonality below the median. Among patients with durable benefit, tumor-associated TCR clones showed greater expansion in peripheral blood 3 weeks after treatment started (n ≈ 22, p = 0.022). Because of the small sample size (n of about 29) and the many exploratory analyses performed, the results are intended to be regarded as hypothesis-generating.

To estimate absolute template abundance from read counts, synthetic TCR analog templates were spiked into each PCR. Using the immunoSEQ assay, TCRbeta CDR3 regions were amplified from genomic DNA with bias-controlled V and J gene primers. Sequencing of rearranged TCRbeta segments was done at approximately 20X coverage. Processing in the source paper ran as follows. Clustering was used to correct sequencing errors, and CDR3s were annotated against IMGT to assign V, D and J genes. Downstream analyses used only productive TCRbeta rearrangements and left out out-of-frame or stop-codon sequences. Clonality was calculated as one minus the Shannon entropy normalized by the log of the number of unique productive sequences. Fisher's exact test with Benjamini-Hochberg correction, using a cutoff of adjusted p below 0.01, was how clones that differed between time points or between blood and tumor were identified. What TCRdb holds here is the immuneACCESS table cut down to in-frame rearrangements. Part of the clones is not present; checked against another copy, under half of the missing clones reflect an unresolved V gene, and the others are unexplained. V, J and clone size are taken as reported in that table, and D and trimming were inferred from the DNA itself. Recorded for this sample are 72,000 or so clones; about 90% of them occurred a single time. The ten biggest clones cover around 11% of the sample.

Taken from cysteine to phenylalanine, the CDR3 has 16 residues. Of all the DNA, just the CDR3 is kept, 48 bases in frame from base 1. Taken from the germline V gene (reference sequence), the CDR1 and CDR2 loops are PRHDT and FYEKMQ. Relative to germline, V is 5 bases shorter and J is 0 bases shorter, with 11 bases between their ends. Concerning this clone: The target of this receptor is not known. The sample holds no much larger clone one base away, and base qualities are not on file.

Per the publication, the time point label means: peripheral blood 6 weeks after treatment start. A cohort of more than 25 patients with locally advanced or metastatic urothelial carcinoma, treated at Memorial Sloan Kettering on a trial protocol, was included. Peripheral blood mononuclear cells were collected pretreatment and during treatment, at between 1 and 8 total time points per patient. The Qiagen DNeasy Blood extraction kit was used to purify genomic DNA from total PBMCs and tumor samples. PBMCs were collected pretreatment and during treatment, and were isolated and stored as previously described.

The specimen was PBMCs, collected around atezolizumab (anti-PD-L1) treatment. In this chain, TRBV13 is recombined with TRBJ2-6, with no confidently assigned D gene. This TCR came from a man aged 55-75 years with urothelial cancer. The CDR3 corresponds to CASSLARDSGANVLTF. The nucleotides read TGTGCCAGCAGCCTCGCGAGAGACTCTGGGGCCAACGTCCTGACTTTC.